This TCR beta chain is drawn from a study of T cells in localized non-small cell lung cancer. Here immunoSEQ multiplex PCR was the method, and the copy in TCRdb shows in-frame clones only, minus some. This sample has 1,500 to 2,000 clones, with about 24% found just once. This clone has just a few counts. V was clipped by 5 bases and J by 3 bases; unmatched bases: 11. Germline CDR1 and CDR2: SGDLS and YYNGEE. The CDR3 consists of 16 residues. The specimen was lung tumor tissue, collected before any cancer treatment. This sequence was found in a male donor aged 60 or older with stage I lung adenocarcinoma. This chain links TRBV9 with TRBJ1-2, with 9 bases lining up with TRBD1. The DNA for the CDR3 is TGTGCCAGCAGTGAAAGGGTGGGACAGGGCCACTATGGCTACACCTTC. It is translated as CASSERVGQGHYGYTF.